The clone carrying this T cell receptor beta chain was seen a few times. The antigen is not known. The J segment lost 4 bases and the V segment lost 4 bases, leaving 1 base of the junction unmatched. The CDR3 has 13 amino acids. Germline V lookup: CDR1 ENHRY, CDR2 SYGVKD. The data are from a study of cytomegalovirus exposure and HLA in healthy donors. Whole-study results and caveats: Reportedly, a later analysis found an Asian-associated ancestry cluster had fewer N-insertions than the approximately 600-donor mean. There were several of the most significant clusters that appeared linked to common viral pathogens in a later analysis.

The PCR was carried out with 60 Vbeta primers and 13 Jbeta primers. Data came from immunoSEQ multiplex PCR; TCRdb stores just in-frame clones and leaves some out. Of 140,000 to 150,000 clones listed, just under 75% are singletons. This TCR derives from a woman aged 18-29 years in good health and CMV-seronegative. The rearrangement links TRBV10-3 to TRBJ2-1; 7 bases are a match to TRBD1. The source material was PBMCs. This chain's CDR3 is CAISGDSYNEQFF. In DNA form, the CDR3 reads TGTGCCATCAGTGGGGACAGTTACAATGAGCAGTTCTTC.